This TCR beta chain originates from a study of cytomegalovirus exposure and HLA in healthy donors. Overall study context: In a later analysis, it was reported that the approximately 120 validation repertoires had been produced on the same platform as the roughly 650 repertoires belonging to the first cohort. Study results and limitations: In vitro assays verified that three CMV-associated chains recognized CMV antigens specifically.

Comments on this clone: Its cognate antigen is unknown.

The CDR3 sequence is 16 residues long. The germline V gene encodes CDR1 SGHRS and CDR2 YFSETQ. With 3 bases clipped from V and 1 base from J, the junction kept 4 bases outside the gene matches. Generated by immunoSEQ multiplex PCR, the TCRdb table keeps only in-frame clones and is missing some. Among about 98,000 clones listed, around 88% were seen once. The chain has TRBV5-1 and TRBJ2-1, with 10 bases that match TRBD2. The sequenced sample was PBMCs. This TCR derives from a woman aged 25 to 39 in good health and CMV-seronegative. CDR3 bases: TGCGCCAGCAGCTCCGGACTAGCGGTTTCCTACAATGAGCAGTTCTTC. Protein sequence: CASSSGLAVSYNEQFF.